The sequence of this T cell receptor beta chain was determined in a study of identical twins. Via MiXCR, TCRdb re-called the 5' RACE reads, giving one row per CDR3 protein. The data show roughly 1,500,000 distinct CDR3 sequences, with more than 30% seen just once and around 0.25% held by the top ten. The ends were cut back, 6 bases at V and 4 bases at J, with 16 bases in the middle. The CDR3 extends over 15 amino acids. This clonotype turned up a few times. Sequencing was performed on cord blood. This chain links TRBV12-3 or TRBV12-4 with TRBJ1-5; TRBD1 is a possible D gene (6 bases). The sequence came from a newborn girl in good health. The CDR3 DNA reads TGTGCCAGCAGCTGGACAGAGGGCGGAAATCAGCCCCAGCATTTT. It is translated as CASSWTEGGNQPQHF.